This T cell receptor (beta chain) was captured by sequencing in a study of response to subunit inactivated influenza vaccine. Study-level results: Authors suggested seasonal influenza vaccinations each recruit few new T cells.

TCRdb recomputed calls from the RT-PCR reads with MiXCR, one row per CDR3 protein. Seen here are about 500,000 distinct CDR3 sequences, 16% observed once, and the top ten hold less than 4%. This clonotype has a handful of counts. Its antigen is not known. Per the germline V gene, CDR1 is SGDLS and CDR2 is YYNGEE. The V and J ends lost 0 bases and 9 bases respectively, with 7 bases between them. The CDR3 is made up of 12 amino acids. V is TRBV9 and J is TRBJ2-1, with unresolved D. This sequence originates from a man in his fifties or sixties who received an inactivated influenza vaccine. The specimen was CD4+ T cells sorted from PBMCs, collected 23 months after vaccination. The CDR3 nucleotides are TGTGCCAGCAGCGTAGAAAAGGGTGAGCAGTTCTTC. Amino acid sequence: CASSVEKGEQFF.